The 22 T cell receptor beta chains listed next were all sequenced from one sample in a study of T-cell reconstitution after alpha-beta-depleted transplantation in children. TCRbeta library construction was performed incorporating unique molecular identifiers. TCRdb re-analysed the PCR reads in MiXCR, keeping a single row per CDR3 protein. This table has 700,000 or so distinct CDR3 sequences, roughly 13% appearing once. The sequences come from PBMCs, collected before TCRalphabeta/CD19-depleted stem cell transplant. Receptor source: a girl aged 2-10 years with congenital amegakaryocytic thrombocytopenia, due to receive a stem cell transplant.

This clonotype was recorded many times. The V gene is TRBV20-1, the J gene TRBJ2-1; no clear D. Trimming took 6 bases from V and 2 from J, leaving 17 bases between them. In germline, CDR1 is DFQATT, CDR2 SNEGSKA (reference sequence). The CDR3 has 15 residues. In DNA, the CDR3 is TGCAGTGCCGACGGCCACCGTCGGACCTACAATGAGCAGTTCTTC. Protein product: CSADGHRRTYNEQFF.

This clonotype was counted only a few times. This chain connects TRBV15 to TRBJ2-7, with D tentatively TRBD1 or TRBD2 (6 bases each). Trimming removed 4 bases at V and 4 bases at J, with 17 bases between. CDR1 and CDR2 (germline): LNHNV, YYDKDF (reference sequence). CDR3 size: 15 residues. The CDR3 DNA reads as TGTGCCACCAGCAAAGATGGGGGGCAGAATTACGAGCAGTACTTC. Encoded protein: CATSKDGGQNYEQYF.

There are a few counts of this clonotype. This CDR3 is CSVKKAGASQNEQFF. The CDR3 nucleotides read TGCAGCGTGAAGAAAGCGGGAGCCTCACAGAATGAGCAGTTCTTC. V gene TRBV29-1 combines with J gene TRBJ2-1; 8 bases align to TRBD2. Germline values: CDR1 SQVTM, CDR2 ANQGSEA. Germline trimming cut 6 bases from V and 7 bases from J; bases unmatched to any gene: 14. The CDR3 extends over 15 amino acids.

CDR3 sequence (DNA): TGCGCCAGCAGCTTGGACGGGGGGCTGATTTACAATGAGCAGTTCTTC. It encodes CASSLDGGLIYNEQFF. The chain combines TRBV5-1 with TRBJ2-1, with D possibly being TRBD2 (7 bases). V lost 0 bases and J lost 4, with 14 bases in between. Germline loops: CDR1 SGHRS, CDR2 YFSETQ. The CDR3 is made up of 16 amino acids. Based on the CDR3 plus reference TRBV5-1 and TRBJ2-1, the full variable domain is KAGVTQTPRYLIKTRGQQVTLSCSPISGHRSVSWYQQTPGQGLQFLFEYFSETQRNKGNFPGRFSGRQFSNSRSEMNVSTLELGDSALYLCASSLDGGLIYNEQFFGPGTRLTVL.

In DNA, the CDR3 is TGTGCCAGCAGTTCCAGACTAGCGGCCTTCGCGAACACCGGGGAGCTGTTTTTT. Translating gives CASSSRLAAFANTGELFF. This sequence joins TRBV12-3 or TRBV12-4 and TRBJ2-2; 9 bases align to TRBD2. CDR3 length: 18 residues. With 4 bases clipped from V and 0 bases from J, the junction kept 9 bases outside the gene matches.

In this sample, this clonotype turned up many times. This chain uses TRBV5-1 with TRBJ1-1; D might be TRBD1 (6 bases). V was shortened by 7 bases and J by 1 base, with 26 bases between the two germline ends. Germline V lookup: CDR1 SGHRS, CDR2 YFSETQ. The length of the CDR3 is 18 residues. CDR3 DNA sequence: TGCGCCAGCGGACCCAGGGTTGGCCTAGGGGGAGAGAACACTGAAGCTTTCTTT. It yields the protein CASGPRVGLGGENTEAFF.

This clonotype has a count of ten or more. The chain's CDR3 is CASSVGGSTYNEQFF. For the CDR3, the DNA is TGTGCCAGCAGCGTAGGGGGATCCACCTACAATGAGCAGTTCTTC. This chain joins TRBV9 and TRBJ2-1; unclear D gene. V was clipped by 0 bases and J by 2 bases, with 9 bases between them. CDR1 and CDR2 (germline): SGDLS, YYNGEE. This CDR3 contains 15 residues.

This clonotype was picked up many times. The chain carries TRBV27 and TRBJ1-5, with D unclear. V was pared by 6 bases and J by 5 bases, with 14 bases between. Looked up from germline, CDR1 is MNHEY and CDR2 is SMNVEV (reference sequence). The CDR3 spans 14 residues. CDR3 sequence (DNA): TGTGCCAGCAGGCGCCGACGGGAAGATCAGCCCCAGCATTTT. This encodes CASRRRREDQPQHF.

In this sample, this clonotype turned up many times. The chain combines TRBV12-3 or TRBV12-4 with TRBJ1-6; the match to TRBD1 covers 7 bases. Trimming at V came to 8 bases and at J to 10 bases, leaving 5 bases not matched to a gene. The CDR3 length is 12 residues. CDR3 in DNA: TGTGCCAGCGTTACAGGGGTCTCACCCCTCCACTTT. This gives the protein CASVTGVSPLHF.

This clonotype was observed a handful of times. V and J are TRBV29-1 and TRBJ2-1; unclear D gene. The CDR3 length is 13 residues. Germline-derived CDR1 and CDR2 are SQVTM and ANQGSEA. V was pared by 3 bases and J by 9 bases, with 15 bases between. DNA for the CDR3: TGCAGCGTTGATTTACCCCAGTGGGCTGAGCAGTTCTTC. Translation: CSVDLPQWAEQFF.

J is TRBJ2-6 and V is TRBV4-1; D remains ambiguous. The CDR3 contains 18 residues. CDR1 is MGHRA and CDR2 is YSYEKL in the germline V gene. The ends were cut back, 0 bases at V and 0 bases at J, with 12 bases in the middle. The CDR3 region is CASSQEGEGASGANVLTF. In DNA, the CDR3 is TGCGCCAGCAGCCAAGAAGGAGAAGGAGCCTCTGGGGCCAACGTCCTGACTTTC.

The genes are TRBV29-1 and TRBJ1-1; D is unclear. Germline assignment: CDR1 SQVTM and CDR2 ANQGSEA. The V end lost 4 bases, the J end lost 0 bases, and 9 bases lay between the germline ends. The length of the CDR3 is 13 residues. As DNA, the CDR3 is TGCAGCGTTGGCCGGGTTATGAACACTGAAGCTTTCTTT. This sequence encodes CSVGRVMNTEAFF.

This chain connects TRBV12-3 or TRBV12-4 to TRBJ2-3, with 8 bases identical to TRBD2. Trimming took 6 bases from V and 3 from J; bases not matched to a gene: 5. This CDR3 is built from 14 residues. CDR3 coding DNA: TGTGCCAGCAGGGAGCGGGAGTTGACAGATACGCAGTATTTT. It codes for CASRERELTDTQYF.

The chain recombines TRBV2 with TRBJ2-1, with D possibly TRBD2 on 5 matching bases. Germline V gene data show CDR1 as SNHLY and CDR2 as FYNNEI. V lost 7 bases and J 0 bases, leaving 10 bases between the germline ends. The CDR3 is 14 residues long. CDR3 amino acids: CASIRGVSYNEQFF. CDR3 coding DNA: TGTGCCAGCATTCGGGGTGTCTCCTACAATGAGCAGTTCTTC.

The chain carries TRBV7-9 and TRBJ2-1; D is ambiguous. Between the trimmed V and J ends, which lost 5 bases and 5 bases, there was a span of 13 bases. This CDR3 has 14 amino acids. Germline V gives CDR1 SEHNR, CDR2 FQNEAQ (reference sequence). In DNA, the CDR3 is TGTGCCAGCAGCCGCCGGGCAGAAGACAATGAGCAGTTCTTC. Translated: CASSRRAEDNEQFF.

This clonotype was counted only a few times. The chain uses TRBV29-1 and TRBJ1-1; D uncertain. CDR3 length: 13 amino acids. Trimming removed 6 bases from V and 5 bases from J, with 16 bases in between. The V gene's germline CDR1 is SQVTM and CDR2 ANQGSEA. The CDR3 sequence: CSVTLDGETEAFF. CDR3 DNA: TGCAGCGTCACACTGGACGGGGAGACTGAAGCTTTCTTT.

This clonotype was found a few times. This chain uses TRBV5-8 with TRBJ1-1; D not certain. The germline V and J ends were trimmed by 2 bases and 11 bases, with 13 bases remaining between them. This CDR3 has 12 residues. Looked up from germline, CDR1 is SGHTS and CDR2 is YDEGEE. CDR3 DNA: TGTGCCAGCAGCTTCGGGCAGGCGTTCGCTTTCTTT. Protein product: CASSFGQAFAFF.

This clonotype came up a few times. The CDR3 protein is CASKRRESNQPQHF. In DNA, the CDR3 is TGTGCCAGCAAGCGCAGGGAGAGCAATCAGCCCCAGCATTTT. J is TRBJ1-5 and V is TRBV2; possible D gene TRBD1, 5 bases. The germline V gene has CDR1 SNHLY and CDR2 FYNNEI. Trimming pared 7 bases from V and 1 base from J, leaving 11 bases between. This CDR3 has 14 residues.

This clonotype was recorded once. The chain links TRBV7-9 to TRBJ2-1; TRBD2 is a possible D gene (6 bases). Germline V gives CDR1 SEHNR, CDR2 FQNEAQ (reference sequence). Between the trimmed V and J ends, which lost 10 bases and 8 bases, there was a span of 15 bases. There are 12 residues in the CDR3. CDR3 sequence reads: CANGRRADEQFF. The CDR3 nucleotides are TGTGCCAACGGAAGGAGGGCCGATGAGCAGTTCTTC.

This clonotype has at least ten counts. The rearrangement uses TRBV27 and TRBJ2-7; 9 bases map to TRBD1. Germline V gene lookup returns CDR1 MNHEY and CDR2 SMNVEV (reference sequence). V lost 5 bases, J lost 4 bases, and 6 bases stayed unmatched. The CDR3 has 14 residues. Here the CDR3 reads CASSPTGTGYEQYF. The CDR3 DNA reads TGTGCCAGCAGTCCCACAGGGACAGGGTACGAGCAGTACTTC.

This clonotype was seen a handful of times. V is TRBV20-1 and J is TRBJ2-3, with TRBD2 matching over 10 bases. The germline gives CDR1 DFQATT, CDR2 SNEGSKA (reference sequence). Trimming at V came to 6 bases and at J to 3 bases, leaving 9 bases not matched to a gene. This CDR3 has 15 amino acids. DNA for the CDR3: TGCAGTGCAAACCTAGCGGGAGTGGGTACAGATACGCAGTATTTT. Amino acids: CSANLAGVGTDTQYF.

The chain uses TRBV4-2 and TRBJ2-7; tentatively, D is TRBD2 (5 bases). The V end was cut by 10 bases, the J end by 10 bases, with 20 bases between. CDR1 is LGHNA, CDR2 YNFKEQ, per germline. The CDR3 runs 12 residues. CDR3: CAMGPGVLDQYF. The DNA of the CDR3 is TGTGCCATGGGCCCCGGGGTCCTGGACCAGTACTTC.